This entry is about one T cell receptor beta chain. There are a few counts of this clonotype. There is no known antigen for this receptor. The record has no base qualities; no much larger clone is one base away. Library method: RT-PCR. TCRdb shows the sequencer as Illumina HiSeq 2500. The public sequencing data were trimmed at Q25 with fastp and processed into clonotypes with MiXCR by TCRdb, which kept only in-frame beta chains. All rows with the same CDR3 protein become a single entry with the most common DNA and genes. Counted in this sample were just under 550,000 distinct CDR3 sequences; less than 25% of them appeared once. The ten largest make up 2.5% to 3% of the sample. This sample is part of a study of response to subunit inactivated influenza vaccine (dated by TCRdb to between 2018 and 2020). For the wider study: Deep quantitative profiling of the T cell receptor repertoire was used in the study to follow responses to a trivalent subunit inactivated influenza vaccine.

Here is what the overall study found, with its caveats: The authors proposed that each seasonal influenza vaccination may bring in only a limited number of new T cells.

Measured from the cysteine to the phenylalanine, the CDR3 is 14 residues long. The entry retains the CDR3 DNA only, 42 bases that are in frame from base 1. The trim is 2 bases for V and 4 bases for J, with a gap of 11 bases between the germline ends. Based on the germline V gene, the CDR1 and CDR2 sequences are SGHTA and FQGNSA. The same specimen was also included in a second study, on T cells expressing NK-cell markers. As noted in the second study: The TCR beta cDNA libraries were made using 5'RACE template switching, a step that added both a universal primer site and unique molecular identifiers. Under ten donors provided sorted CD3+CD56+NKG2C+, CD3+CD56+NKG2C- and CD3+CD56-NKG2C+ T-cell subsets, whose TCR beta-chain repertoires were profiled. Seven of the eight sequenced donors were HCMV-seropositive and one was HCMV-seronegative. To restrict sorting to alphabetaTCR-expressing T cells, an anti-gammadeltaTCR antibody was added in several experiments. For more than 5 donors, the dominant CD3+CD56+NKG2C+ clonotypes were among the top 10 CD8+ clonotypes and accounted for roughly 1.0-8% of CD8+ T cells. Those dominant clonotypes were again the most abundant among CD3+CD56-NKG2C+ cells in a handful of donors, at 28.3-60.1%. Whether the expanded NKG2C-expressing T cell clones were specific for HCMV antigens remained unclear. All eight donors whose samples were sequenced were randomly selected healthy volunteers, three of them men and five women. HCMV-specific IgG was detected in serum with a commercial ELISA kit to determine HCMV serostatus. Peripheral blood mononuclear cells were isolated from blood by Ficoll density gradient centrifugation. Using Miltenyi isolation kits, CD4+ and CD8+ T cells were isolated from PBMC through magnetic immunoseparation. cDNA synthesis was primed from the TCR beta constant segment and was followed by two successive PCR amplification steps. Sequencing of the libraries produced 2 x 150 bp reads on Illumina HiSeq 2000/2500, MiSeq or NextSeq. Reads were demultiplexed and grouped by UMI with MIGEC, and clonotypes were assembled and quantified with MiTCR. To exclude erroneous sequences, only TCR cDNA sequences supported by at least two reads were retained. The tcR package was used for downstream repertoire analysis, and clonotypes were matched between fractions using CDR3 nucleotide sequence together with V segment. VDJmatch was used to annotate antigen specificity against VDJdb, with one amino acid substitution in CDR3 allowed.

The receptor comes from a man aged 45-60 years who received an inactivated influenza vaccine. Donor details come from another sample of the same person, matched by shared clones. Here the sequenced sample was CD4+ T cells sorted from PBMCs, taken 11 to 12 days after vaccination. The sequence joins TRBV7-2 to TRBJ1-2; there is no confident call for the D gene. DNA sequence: TGTGCCAGCAGCTTATTTAGTGCGACCTATGGCTACACCTTC. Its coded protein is CASSLFSATYGYTF.